This T cell receptor beta chain was sequenced for a study of post-analysis software for immune sequencing data. General study points: Samples made in the same batch grouped tightly together by F measure. Controls had lower frequencies than patients of about 5 TRBV segments, which included TRBV5-6, TRBV5-1 and TRBV20-1.

Incorporated into the TCR beta cDNA libraries were unique molecular identifiers, which served to reduce PCR and sequencing biases. MiXCR, run by TCRdb on the PCR reads, gives a single entry per CDR3 protein. Here the sample spans roughly 410,000 distinct CDR3 sequences, around 37% being singletons. J gave up 2 bases and V 7 bases, and 6 bases lay outside the gene matches. The CDR3 has 14 residues. Germline V gene sequence: CDR1 MNHNY, CDR2 SVGAGI (reference sequence). A remark on this clonotype: The target antigen is unknown.

Source material: blood. This TCR was sampled from a girl under 18 with multiple sclerosis. The V and J genes are TRBV6-6 and TRBJ2-3, with 7 positions matching TRBD1. The CDR3 is CASKMTGYTDTQYF. The CDR3 coding sequence is TGTGCCAGCAAAATGACAGGGTACACAGATACGCAGTATTTT.